The subject of this entry is one T cell receptor (beta chain). Its antigen is undetermined. This record belongs to a study of shared clonotypes between healthy human individuals. Broader study findings: Blood was the sole source, and tissue repertoires probably differ.

The authors loaded 200 ng DNA, around 32,000 T cell genomes, into sorted-subset replicate PCRs. TCRdb's copy holds only in-frame clones and misses some; the assay was immunoSEQ multiplex PCR. The profile covers about 1.5 million clones, with under 99% appearing a single time and roughly 0.42% taken by the ten largest. V shed 6 bases, J shed 6 bases, and the junction held 7 bases outside the gene matches. The CDR3 runs 14 residues. Germline CDR1 is MNHEY and CDR2 is SMNVEV (reference sequence). The sample was naive CD4+ T cells sorted from blood. As for subset: CD45RA+ positively selected. This clonotype was obtained from a man aged 25-45 years in good health. V gene TRBV27 combines with J gene TRBJ2-7; the match to TRBD1 covers 11 bases. The CDR3 DNA follows: TGTGCCAGCAGGTGGGACAGGGGGTTAAGCGAGCAGTACTTC. Its translation is CASRWDRGLSEQYF.